The 6 T cell receptor beta chains below come from one sample, sequenced in a study of T cell responses to AZD1222 COVID-19 vaccine. Libraries were prepared by immunoSEQ multiplex PCR; TCRdb keeps only in-frame clonotypes and omits some of them. The sample lists 140,000 to 150,000 clones; 93% were seen once. The specimen was peripheral blood, collected on day 0 of AZD1222 vaccination. These receptors originate from an adult in good health.

This chain links TRBV29-1 with TRBJ1-2; unclear D gene. Germline V CDR1 and CDR2: SQVTM, ANQGSEA. There are 14 residues in the CDR3. The V and J ends lost 4 bases and 4 bases respectively, with 16 bases between them. For the CDR3, the DNA is TGCAGCGTTGTCGGAGACCGGGCACCCTATGGCTACACCTTC. Protein: CSVVGDRAPYGYTF.

V and J are TRBV12-3 or TRBV12-4 and TRBJ2-3; D uncertain. The V and J ends lost 4 bases and 1 base respectively, with 3 bases between them. CDR3 length equals 12 residues. The CDR3 reads CASSSRTDTQYF. The CDR3, as DNA: TGTGCCAGCAGTTCCCGCACAGATACGCAGTATTTT.

The chain recombines TRBV7-9 with TRBJ1-2, with a possible D match to TRBD1 (5 bases). V lost 1 base, J lost 3 bases, and 6 bases lay in between. This CDR3 comprises 13 residues. Germline CDR1 and CDR2: SEHNR and FQNEAQ (reference sequence). The DNA of the CDR3 is TGTGCCAGCAGCTTAGGACAGCACTATGGCTACACCTTC. Its protein is CASSLGQHYGYTF. The full variable domain, in which reference TRBV7-9 and TRBJ1-2 provide the parts outside the CDR3, is DTGVSQNPRHKITKRGQNVTFRCDPISEHNRLYWYRQTLGQGPEFLTYFQNEAQLEKSRLLSDRFSAERPKGSFSTLEIQRTEQGDSAMYLCASSLGQHYGYTFGSGTRLTVV.

The chain links TRBV4-1 to TRBJ1-4, with D possibly being TRBD1 (6 bases). The CDR3 contains 16 residues. V shed 8 bases and J shed 6 bases, with 22 bases lying between them. The germline V gene encodes CDR1 MGHRA and CDR2 YSYEKL. The CDR3 sequence is CASVGRGYFEDEKLFF. The CDR3 coding sequence is TGCGCCAGCGTAGGCAGGGGATACTTCGAAGATGAAAAACTGTTTTTT.

The chain combines TRBV5-1 with TRBJ2-1; 7 bases are a match to TRBD2. V lost 2 bases, J lost 4 bases, and 6 bases stayed unmatched. The CDR3 runs to 15 residues. Germline assignment: CDR1 SGHRS and CDR2 YFSETQ. CDR3 sequence: CASSFSGASYNEQFF. The CDR3 coding sequence is TGCGCCAGCAGCTTCAGCGGGGCCTCTTACAATGAGCAGTTCTTC.

The rearrangement joins TRBV11-2 to TRBJ1-1; 7 nucleotides match TRBD1. Germline CDR1 is SGHAT and CDR2 is FQNNGV. The ends lost 1 base at V and 5 bases at J; junction bases unmatched: 10. The CDR3 totals 16 residues. The CDR3 protein is CASSLGFETGLTEAFF. For the CDR3, the DNA is TGTGCCAGCAGCTTAGGGTTCGAGACAGGGTTGACTGAAGCTTTCTTT.